These 8 T cell receptor beta chains share one sample of origin, sequenced in a study of blood T cell repertoires in COVID-19. The protocol was immunoSEQ multiplex PCR, while the TCRdb copy is restricted to in-frame clones and leaves out a portion. The sample contains about 270,000 clones, approximately 86% of which appear only once. The sequenced material came from PBMCs or T cells enriched from blood (not recorded which). These TCRs come from a woman under 30 who had recovered from COVID-19.

The chain uses TRBV28 and TRBJ2-7; 7 bases map to TRBD1. V shed 6 bases and J 7 bases; nucleotides not matched to a gene: 9. Germline CDR1 reads MDHEN; CDR2 reads SYDVKM. This CDR3 comprises 13 residues. The CDR3 DNA reads TGTGCCAGCAGCCAGGGGACAGCGGCAGAGCAGTACTTC. This sequence encodes CASSQGTAAEQYF.

The genes are TRBV7-8 and TRBJ2-5, with 9 bases matching TRBD1. The CDR3 extends over 15 amino acids. V was clipped by 1 base and J by 5 bases; unmatched bases: 5. The V gene's germline CDR1 is SGHVS and CDR2 FQNEAQ. The CDR3 is CASSLDTGGWETQYF. The CDR3 DNA reads as TGTGCCAGCAGCTTAGATACAGGGGGCTGGGAGACCCAGTACTTC. Combining the CDR3 with reference TRBV7-8 and TRBJ2-5 gives the whole variable domain GAGVSQSPRYKVAKRGQDVALRCDPISGHVSLFWYQQALGQGPEFLTYFQNEAQLDKSGLPSDRFFAERPEGSVSTLKIQRTQQEDSAVYLCASSLDTGGWETQYFGPGTRLLVL.

CDR3 in amino acids: CASSYSGTQYF. The CDR3 DNA follows: TGCGCCAGCAGCTACAGCGGGACCCAGTACTTC. This chain links TRBV4-1 with TRBJ2-5, with D possibly being TRBD2 (5 bases). The CDR3 is 11 residues long. V lost 5 bases and J 7 bases, leaving 8 bases between the germline ends. CDR1 is MGHRA, CDR2 YSYEKL, per germline.

This chain connects TRBV28 to TRBJ2-7, with a possible D match to TRBD1 (7 bases). The CDR3 has 15 amino acids. V was shortened by 10 bases and J by 3 bases, with 22 bases between the two germline ends. Per germline, CDR1 MDHEN and CDR2 SYDVKM. DNA for the CDR3: TGTGCCACCAGAGGGGGGACAGCACTAATCTACGAGCAGTACTTC. As protein: CATRGGTALIYEQYF.

The genes are TRBV28 and TRBJ1-5; D may be TRBD1 (5 bases). Trimming left V 6 bases short and J 1 base short, with 13 bases between. The CDR3 has 15 residues. From germline, CDR1 is MDHEN and CDR2 SYDVKM. The CDR3 region is CASRRRDGSNQPQHF. The CDR3 coding sequence is TGTGCCAGCAGACGGAGGGACGGGAGCAATCAGCCCCAGCATTTT.

This sequence joins TRBV6-5 and TRBJ1-1, with no clear D. Germline CDR1 and CDR2: MNHEY and SVGAGI. The length of the CDR3 is 14 residues. Deletions cut 0 bases from V and 5 bases from J, with 10 bases between. The CDR3 loop is CASSYSRDSTEAFF. CDR3 nucleotides: TGTGCCAGCAGTTACTCGAGGGATTCTACTGAAGCTTTCTTT.

This chain joins TRBV14 and TRBJ1-2, with TRBD1 matching over 11 bases. J gave up 3 bases and V 4 bases, and 7 bases lay outside the gene matches. The germline V gene has CDR1 SGHDN and CDR2 FVKESK. This CDR3 is built from 16 residues. The DNA for the CDR3 is TGTGCCAGCAGCCCCCTCTGGACAGGGGGCGACTATGGCTACACCTTC. It encodes CASSPLWTGGDYGYTF.

This chain connects TRBV2 to TRBJ2-3; perhaps TRBD1 as D (6 bases). Germline V gene sequence: CDR1 SNHLY, CDR2 FYNNEI. V was pared by 6 bases and J by 2 bases, with 18 bases between. This CDR3 contains 16 residues. CDR3 in amino acids: CASSTQTGFATDTQYF. In DNA, the CDR3 is TGTGCCAGCAGCACCCAAACAGGGTTTGCCACAGATACGCAGTATTTT.